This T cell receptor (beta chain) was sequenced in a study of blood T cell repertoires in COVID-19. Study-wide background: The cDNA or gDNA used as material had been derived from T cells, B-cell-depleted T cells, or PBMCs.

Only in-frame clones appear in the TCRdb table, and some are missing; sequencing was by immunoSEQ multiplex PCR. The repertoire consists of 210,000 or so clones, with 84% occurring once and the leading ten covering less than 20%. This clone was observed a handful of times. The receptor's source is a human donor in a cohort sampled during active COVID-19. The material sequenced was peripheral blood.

CDR3 residues: CASSQGQSKRTEAFF. CDR3 nucleotides: TGTGCCAGCAGCCAGGGACAGTCGAAGCGGACTGAAGCTTTCTTT. This chain uses TRBV7-3 with TRBJ1-1; 7 bases match TRBD1. CDR3 length: 15 amino acids. V lost 5 bases, J lost 5 bases, and 11 bases stayed unmatched. From germline, CDR1 is SGHTA and CDR2 FQGTGA.